This T cell receptor beta chain was found in a study of cytomegalovirus exposure and HLA in healthy donors (TCRdb year 2017). The study in broad terms: An earlier analysis of 550 to 700 of the donors reported roughly 300 Gb of sequence data and 117 million unique TCR beta sequences from 190 million or so T cells. Approximately 330 gigabases of sequencing data and 75 million to 85 million unique TCR sequences made up an early release that covered approximately 620 HLA-typed donors. The genetic ancestry cluster associated with self-reported Caucasian donors included over 80% of the roughly 400 genotyped donors. The study aimed to test whether signatures of past pathogen exposure could be identified by cataloging public T cell receptors. The T cell repertoires of about 700 subjects were profiled by immunosequencing and related to cytomegalovirus serostatus. Besides the first cohort of approximately 670 subjects, a separate validation cohort made up of roughly 120 different subjects was used. The study combined high-throughput TCR immunosequencing, statistical association of individual TCRs with disease status, and machine learning to predict cytomegalovirus infection status. A later analysis re-examined previously published TCR beta repertoires from roughly 650 donors and added high-resolution HLA genotyping to investigate patterns of TCR occurrence. Rather than using new phenotypic data, the later analysis identified candidate immune exposures from TCR beta sequences and from how often those sequences occurred across donors. An earlier analysis of 587 of the donors used high-throughput TCR beta sequencing to judge whether each TCR beta V gene segment behaved as functional or pseudogenic. Donor age, sex, ethnicity and CMV serostatus were compiled together with the repertoire data. A later genetic analysis used genome-wide SNP genotypes for about 65% of the 666 donors, treating that subset as a discovery cohort. Every discovery cohort repertoire had been produced on one sequencing platform. Class I and class II HLA loci were covered by the typing at four-digit resolution. The number of donors typed differed by locus, with 629-630 for A, B, C, DRB1 and DQB1, around 500 for DQA1, nearly 610 for DPA1, and 472 for DPB1. About 5 DR-DQ haplotypes were handled as single units for association and clustering, since linkage in the cohort was strong. Among about 400 genotyped donors of the cohort, an average of roughly 230,000 unique TCR beta nucleotide sequences was sequenced per donor, of which about 18% were non-productive.

In the case of this clone: Its antigen is not yet known. No base-level quality is on record; no much larger clone is a single base apart.

The V end gives up 5 bases and the J end 7 bases, leaving 18 bases in the junction not matched to a gene. CDR1 SEHNR and CDR2 FQNEAQ are derived from the germline V gene (reference sequence). Its CDR3 holds 18 amino acids, cysteine through phenylalanine. Only CDR3 DNA is held: 54 bases, read in frame from base 1. In total, approximately 690 healthy bone marrow donors made up the cohort. At the time of sampling, every cohort member was nominally healthy, though immune exposures that went unrecorded were likely present. The donor tested CMV seronegative and was one of the 352 seronegative cohort members. Each donor provided a peripheral blood sample, and peripheral blood mononuclear cells were used for TCR beta sequencing. Genomic DNA was extracted from the blood cell samples with the Qiagen DNeasy Blood Extraction Kit. Study-wide findings and limitations: V-gene and J-gene trimming of TCR beta chains was associated with a missense DCLRE1C variant in a later genetic analysis, and the association was replicated in an independent cohort. In this cohort, only TCR beta chains were sequenced, and detectable features were limited by the absence of alpha or paired-chain data. Several of the top co-occurrence clusters appeared to be linked to parvovirus B19, influenza, CMV and Epstein-Barr virus, according to a later analysis. Roughly uniform sequencing depth across donors was assumed in presence/absence analyses, although this assumption may not hold. The 87-base-pair reads could not distinguish some IMGT-functional V segments, including TRBV6-2 and TRBV6-3, so those segments were excluded. According to a later analysis, TCR association rates differed among HLA loci, with DRB1 alleles showing the most associated TCRs and HLA-C alleles showing the fewest. The study listed 150 to 200 TCR beta chains as associated with cytomegalovirus. At a false discovery rate of 0.05, a later analysis linked under 20,000 TCR beta sequences to specific HLA alleles. Assigning TCR associations to individual alleles was difficult when HLA alleles, especially DR and DQ, strongly co-occurred. Because some donors lacked HLA typing at each locus, the association tests relied only on the typed subset. A cluster of highly shared sequence variants was judged likely to represent a technical artifact of the sequencing pipeline. Correlated functional status among segregating V segments might reflect linkage disequilibrium, but an unknown experimental factor could not be ruled out. In a later analysis, HLA-associated TCR beta chains showed more clonal expansion and lower generation probabilities than non-associated chains that were equally common. The classifier was reported to diagnose cytomegalovirus status with high specificity and sensitivity in both the original cohort and the validation cohort. An earlier analysis of around 500 of the donors showed that most TCR beta V segments appeared in productive rearrangements either about 90% or about 30% of the time, which broadly matched IMGT annotations. CMV serostatus was the only immune exposure information available for the cohort. According to a later analysis, most CMV-associated TCR beta chains appeared to be HLA-restricted, and the HLA associations seemed to be driven largely by CMV exposure. A few of the identified cytomegalovirus-associated TCR beta chains were confirmed in vitro to be specific for cytomegalovirus antigens. Because counts were too low, roughly 17 rarely observed V segments, including chromosome 9 orphons, were left out of the earlier analysis of roughly 600 of the donors. Compared with the roughly 700-donor mean, donors in an Asian-associated ancestry cluster had fewer N-insertions in productive TCRs, according to a later genetic analysis. Most TCR sequences were observed very rarely across donors, whereas some public TCRs were present in many individuals. The authors suggested that the approach could potentially be extended to other disease states and immunological phenotypes. A further reported finding was that TCR beta sequences accurately predicted the HLA-A and HLA-B alleles for most subjects in the first cohort.

The library was made by the immunoSEQ multiplex PCR assay. For the multiplex PCR, a mixture combining 60 forward primers for TCR Vbeta segments and 13 reverse primers for TCR Jbeta segments was used. A multiplex PCR assay on genomic DNA amplified the CDR3 region of rearranged TCR beta genes. On the Illumina HiSeq System, the amplified TCR beta libraries were sequenced as 87-base-pair reads. Per the authors' processing: In a later analysis, approximately 74 million unique TCR beta chains were counted across the 500 to 850 repertoires, and roughly 10 million of these chains were shared by at least two donors. A nearest-neighbor algorithm error-corrected the raw reads and collapsed the reads into unique sequences, merging closely related sequences to remove PCR and sequencing errors. CDR3 sequences were aligned to IMGT reference sequences to assign V, D and J gene segments. For a sequence to be retained, a match of at least six nucleotides was required to both a V gene segment and a J gene segment. A rearrangement counted as productive if the CDR3 had no stop codons and remained in frame with V and J, and every other rearrangement counted as non-productive. CDR3 was defined by IMGT convention, running from the second conserved V-encoded cysteine to the conserved J-encoded phenylalanine. The earlier analysis of approximately 500 of the donors excluded sequences that lacked an unambiguous match to a single V gene segment. In an earlier analysis of some 590 of the donors, a V segment was called functional when productive rearrangements were above 56.7%, and segregating when the standard deviation between donors exceeded 5%. A statistical classification framework was developed to diagnose cytomegalovirus status using the catalog of TCR beta chain sequences. V and J gene assignment, in a later analysis, came from comparing TCR nucleotide sequences with IMGT/GENE-DB human TR gene sequences. In a later analysis, CDR3 sequences and most-parsimonious VDJ recombination scenarios were assigned using the TCRdist pipeline. In a later analysis, each TCR beta chain was defined by its CDR3 amino acid sequence together with its V-gene family, and reads without a unique V-gene family were excluded. A later analysis removed 500 to 650 highly shared, low-generation-probability nucleotide sequences to deal with suspected cross-contamination and a sequencing artifact. In a later analysis, a clonal expansion index for each public chain was calculated from normalized within-repertoire ranks of inferred template counts. In a later analysis, generation probabilities were computed with a VDJ recombination model fitted to out-of-frame rearrangements, and the resulting probabilities were checked against IGoR. A later analysis scored TCR-TCR, TCR-HLA and TCR-CMV co-occurrence with hypergeometric tests, applying a repertoire-size bias correction to TCR pairs. False discovery rates were estimated in a later analysis by permuting HLA or CMV assignments 20 times. In a later analysis, co-occurring TCRs were grouped with DBSCAN, and TCRdist sequence similarity was added when clustering was performed within HLA-allele-positive subsets. Repertoires with fewer than 30,000 or more than 120,000 public chains, plus five repertoires with anomalous nucleotide sharing, were excluded from co-occurrence clustering. TCRdb took over this immuneACCESS table, retaining in-frame rearrangements with V and J assigned. Such tables are incomplete; in checked studies, under half of the missing clones stem from an unresolved V gene, and the remainder is unexplained. V and J calls and clone size follow that table, whereas D and trimming were derived from the DNA. Across this sample there are some 130,000 clones, with around 78% seen only once. The ten largest account for around 1.9% of the sample.

The sequence derives from a woman in her thirties or forties in good health and CMV-seronegative. The chain is made from TRBV7-9 and TRBJ2-2, with 8 bases in between that match TRBD1. Sequenced: PBMCs. The nucleotide sequence reads TGTGCCAGCAGCCATGGGATATTAGGGCAGGGGGCCGGCGGGGAGCTGTTTTTT. It specifies CASSHGILGQGAGGELFF.